The sequence of this T cell receptor (beta chain) was determined in a study of CD8+ T cells in alopecia areata. Whole-study context: Treated patients took oral tofacitinib at 5 to 10 mg twice daily.

A few counts support this clone. Its antigen is currently unknown. Reverse transcription of extracted RNA yielded cDNA, which provided the sequencing template. Clones were read by immunoSEQ multiplex PCR, and TCRdb kept only the in-frame ones, dropping some. The profile covers under 250,000 clones, with approximately 57% appearing a single time and 1.5% to 2% taken by the ten largest. This sample's treatment: oral pan-JAK inhibitor, 5-10 mg twice daily. Collection of lesional scalp punch biopsies and peripheral blood was performed in alopecia areata patients. Germline V CDR1 and CDR2: ENHRY, SYGVKD. The germline V and J ends were trimmed by 10 bases and 2 bases, with 14 bases remaining between them. The CDR3 is 13 residues long. Study conclusions and caveats: For lesional scalp, especially alopecia totalis/universalis, clonality was higher than in normal scalp. Many expanded lesional clones stayed in scalp and blood while on tofacitinib.

The rearrangement links TRBV10-3 to TRBJ1-2; maybe TRBD1 (6 bases). The sequence came from a human donor with alopecia areata. The sequencing used CD4+ T cells sorted from blood, collected at week 4, from a patient treated with tofacitinib. For the CDR3, the DNA is TGTGCCAGCAGCCCGACAGGAAACTATGGCTACACCTTC. This encodes CASSPTGNYGYTF.